This T cell receptor (beta chain) is from a study of cytomegalovirus exposure and HLA in healthy donors. Findings and limits, study-wide: The study flagged 150 to 200 TCR beta chains as cytomegalovirus-associated.

From germline, CDR1 is LNHDA and CDR2 SQIVND (reference sequence). This CDR3 has 13 amino acids. V dropped 5 bases and J dropped 9; count of bases not matched to a gene: 6. In the case of this clone: What it binds is not known.

Amplification used 60 Vbeta primers and 13 Jbeta primers. Measured with immunoSEQ multiplex PCR; TCRdb has only the in-frame clones, and not every one. The data show some 90,000 clones, with about four fifths seen just once and 3% to 4% held by the top ten. Sequenced sample: PBMCs. This receptor was taken from a man aged 50 to 59 in good health and CMV-seronegative. The genes are TRBV19 and TRBJ2-1, with 8 bases aligning to TRBD1. The DNA for the CDR3 is TGTGCCAGTAGTCCCACAGGGGGTGGTGAGCAGTTCTTC. This sequence encodes CASSPTGGGEQFF.